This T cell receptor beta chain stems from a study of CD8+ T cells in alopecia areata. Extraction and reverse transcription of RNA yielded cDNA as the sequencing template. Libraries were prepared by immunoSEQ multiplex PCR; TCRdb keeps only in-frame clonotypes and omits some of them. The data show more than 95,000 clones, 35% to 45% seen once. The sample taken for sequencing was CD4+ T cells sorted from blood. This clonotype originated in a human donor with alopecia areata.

The chain's CDR3 is CSVVWGHYGYTF. DNA of the CDR3: TGCAGCGTTGTCTGGGGGCACTATGGCTACACCTTC. The rearrangement uses TRBV29-1 and TRBJ1-2; weak D call: TRBD1 (6 bases). Germline CDR1 is SQVTM and CDR2 is ANQGSEA. This CDR3 is 12 amino acids long. V was cut by 4 bases and J by 3 bases, with 9 bases left in between.